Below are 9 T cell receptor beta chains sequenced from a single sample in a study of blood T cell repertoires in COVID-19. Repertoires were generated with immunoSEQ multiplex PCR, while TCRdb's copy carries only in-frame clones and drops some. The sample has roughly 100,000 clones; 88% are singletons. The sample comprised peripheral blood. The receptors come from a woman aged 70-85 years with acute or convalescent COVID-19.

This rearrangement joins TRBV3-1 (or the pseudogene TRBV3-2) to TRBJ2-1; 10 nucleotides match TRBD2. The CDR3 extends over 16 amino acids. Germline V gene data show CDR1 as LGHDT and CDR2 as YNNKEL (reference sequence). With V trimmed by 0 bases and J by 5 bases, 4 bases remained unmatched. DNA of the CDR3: TGTGCCAGCAGCCAAGATCCAGGACTAGCGGACAATGAGCAGTTCTTC. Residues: CASSQDPGLADNEQFF.

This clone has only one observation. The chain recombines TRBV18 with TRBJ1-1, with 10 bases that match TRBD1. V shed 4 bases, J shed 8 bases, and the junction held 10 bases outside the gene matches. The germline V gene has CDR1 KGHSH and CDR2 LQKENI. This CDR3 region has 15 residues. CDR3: CASSLPGQGLSEAFF. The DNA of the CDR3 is TGTGCCAGCTCACTACCGGGACAGGGGCTTTCAGAAGCTTTCTTT. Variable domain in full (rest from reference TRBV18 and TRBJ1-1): NAGVMQNPRHLVRRRGQEARLRCSPMKGHSHVYWYRQLPEEGLKFMVYLQKENIIDESGMPKERFSAEFPKEGPSILRIQQVVRGDSAAYFCASSLPGQGLSEAFFGQGTRLTVV.

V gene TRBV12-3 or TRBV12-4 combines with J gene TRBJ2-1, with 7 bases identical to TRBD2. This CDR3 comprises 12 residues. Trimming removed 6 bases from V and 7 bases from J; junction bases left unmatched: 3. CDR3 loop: CASRASGNEQFF. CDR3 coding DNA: TGTGCCAGCAGGGCTAGCGGTAATGAGCAGTTCTTC.

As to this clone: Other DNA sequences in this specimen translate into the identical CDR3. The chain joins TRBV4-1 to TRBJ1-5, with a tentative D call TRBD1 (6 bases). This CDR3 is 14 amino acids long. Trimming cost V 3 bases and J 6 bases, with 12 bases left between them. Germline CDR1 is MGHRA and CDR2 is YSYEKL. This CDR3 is CASSHPQGSQPQHF. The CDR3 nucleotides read TGCGCCAGCAGCCACCCACAGGGTAGTCAGCCCCAGCATTTT.

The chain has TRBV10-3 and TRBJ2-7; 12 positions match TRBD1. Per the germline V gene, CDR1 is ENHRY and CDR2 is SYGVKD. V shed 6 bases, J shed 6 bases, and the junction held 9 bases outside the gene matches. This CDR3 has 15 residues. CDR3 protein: CAIRATGQGAGEQYF. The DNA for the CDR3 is TGTGCCATCAGAGCGACGGGACAGGGGGCGGGCGAGCAGTACTTC.

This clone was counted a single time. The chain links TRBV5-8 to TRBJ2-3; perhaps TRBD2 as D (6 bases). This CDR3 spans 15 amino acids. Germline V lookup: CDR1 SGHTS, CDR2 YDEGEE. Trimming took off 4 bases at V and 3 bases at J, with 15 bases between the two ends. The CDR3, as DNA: TGTGCCAGCAGCGGCGGTTCGGGGGTGACAGATACGCAGTATTTT. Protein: CASSGGSGVTDTQYF. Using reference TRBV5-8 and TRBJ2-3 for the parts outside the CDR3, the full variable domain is EAGVTQSPTHLIKTRGQQATLRCSPISGHTSVYWYQQALGLGLQFLLWYDEGEERNRGNFPPRFSGRQFPNYSSELNVNALELEDSALYLCASSGGSGVTDTQYFGPGTRLTVL.

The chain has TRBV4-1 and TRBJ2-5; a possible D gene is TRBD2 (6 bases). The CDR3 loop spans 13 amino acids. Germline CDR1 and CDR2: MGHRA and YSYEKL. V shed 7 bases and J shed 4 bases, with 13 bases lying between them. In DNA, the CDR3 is TGCGCCAGCATGGGGACTCTCGCAGAGACCCAGTACTTC. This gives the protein CASMGTLAETQYF.

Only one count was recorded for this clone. CDR3 DNA: TGCGCCAGCAGCGCCTCGGGCTCCTACGAGCAGTACTTC. Translation: CASSASGSYEQYF. The chain couples TRBV4-1 to TRBJ2-7; D unclear. The CDR3 spans 13 residues. The germline gives CDR1 MGHRA, CDR2 YSYEKL. With 5 bases removed from V and 0 bases from J, the gap between germline ends came to 8 bases.

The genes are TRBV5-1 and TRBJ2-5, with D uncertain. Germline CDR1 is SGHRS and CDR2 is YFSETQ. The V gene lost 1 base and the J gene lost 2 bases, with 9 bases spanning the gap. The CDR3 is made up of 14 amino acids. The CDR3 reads CASSLMTPQETQYF. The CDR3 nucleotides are TGCGCCAGCAGCTTGATGACACCACAAGAGACCCAGTACTTC. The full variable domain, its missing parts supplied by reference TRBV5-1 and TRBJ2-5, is KAGVTQTPRYLIKTRGQQVTLSCSPISGHRSVSWYQQTPGQGLQFLFEYFSETQRNKGNFPGRFSGRQFSNSRSEMNVSTLELGDSALYLCASSLMTPQETQYFGPGTRLLVL.